This TCR beta chain was retrieved from a study of T cells in Graves' hyperthyroidism and ophthalmopathy. The study, taken as a whole, reports: The model made its ophthalmopathy prediction, and onset followed a median 6.5 months later.

Authors of the study amplified TCR beta CDR3 regions from RNA transcripts. Researchers ran a first-round RT-PCR on the TCR CDR3 using the HTBI primer set. TCRdb independently ran MiXCR on the multiplex PCR reads; one entry per CDR3 protein. The profile shows about 660,000 distinct CDR3 sequences, just under 45% of them singletons. Germline V gene sequence: CDR1 SNHLY, CDR2 FYNNEI. The length of the CDR3 is 14 residues. V was clipped by 6 bases and J by 3 bases; unmatched bases: 5. This clonotype was recorded many times. What it binds is not known. The TCR was taken from an adult man with Graves' disease, either hyperthyroidism or ophthalmopathy (not recorded which). The J gene is TRBJ1-1, the V gene TRBV2, with 9 positions matching TRBD1. Sequenced sample: peripheral blood or thyroid tissue (not recorded which). CDR3 amino acids: CASRRDREDTEAFF. The CDR3 DNA reads TGTGCCAGCAGGAGGGACAGGGAGGACACTGAAGCTTTCTTT.